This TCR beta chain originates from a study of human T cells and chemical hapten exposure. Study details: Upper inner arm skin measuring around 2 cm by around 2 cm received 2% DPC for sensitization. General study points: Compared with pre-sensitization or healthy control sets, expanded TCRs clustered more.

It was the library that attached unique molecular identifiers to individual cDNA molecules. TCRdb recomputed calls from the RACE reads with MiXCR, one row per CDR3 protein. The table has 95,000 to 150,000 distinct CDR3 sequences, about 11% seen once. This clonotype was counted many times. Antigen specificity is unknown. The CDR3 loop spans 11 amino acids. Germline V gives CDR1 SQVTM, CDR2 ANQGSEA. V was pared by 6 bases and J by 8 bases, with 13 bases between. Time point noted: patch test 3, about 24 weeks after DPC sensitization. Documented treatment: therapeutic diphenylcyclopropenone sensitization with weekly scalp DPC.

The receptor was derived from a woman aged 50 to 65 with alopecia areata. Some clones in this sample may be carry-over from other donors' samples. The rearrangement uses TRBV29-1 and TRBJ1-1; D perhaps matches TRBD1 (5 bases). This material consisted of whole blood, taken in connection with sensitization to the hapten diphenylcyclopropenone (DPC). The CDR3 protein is CSVQVGAEAFF. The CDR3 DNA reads TGCAGCGTCCAGGTAGGGGCAGAAGCTTTCTTT.